This is a list of T cell receptor beta chains from one sample in a study of cytomegalovirus exposure and HLA in healthy donors. Clones were sequenced by immunoSEQ multiplex PCR, and TCRdb holds only the in-frame ones, with some missing. The sample shows roughly 200,000 clones, approximately 90% of them seen only once. What was sequenced was PBMCs. These receptors all come from a woman between 18 and 30 years old in good health and CMV-seronegative. CDR3s include the opening cysteine and the closing phenylalanine or tryptophan. The D gene is left open where the match is weak.

TRBV18,TRBJ1-3,-,CASSPPGSLSGNTIYF
TRBV7-9,TRBJ1-5,-,CASSPTVGGFNQPQHF
TRBV4-3,TRBJ2-2,TRBD2,CASSQGGGANTGELFF
TRBV10-1,TRBJ1-2,TRBD1,CASSPSGTGYGYTF
TRBV18,TRBJ1-5,TRBD1,CASSPQGGGQPQHF
TRBV19,TRBJ2-4,-,CASSARLAKNIQYF
TRBV5-1,TRBJ2-5,-,CASRTARVSGETQYF
TRBV27,-,TRBD2,CASSFAKSGGTFYEQYF
TRBV28,TRBJ2-7,TRBD2,CASRSASGRFPYEQYF
TRBV15,TRBJ2-7,TRBD2,CATSRDRPRLAIYEQYF
TRBV4-3,TRBJ1-5,-,CASSQVYNQPQHF
TRBV5-8,TRBJ2-1,TRBD2,CASSPGLAPTNEQFF
TRBV6-1,TRBJ2-2,-,CASSGTVYTGELFF
TRBV5-1,TRBJ2-3,-,CASSLGPNGVSTDTQYF
TRBV18,TRBJ2-1,TRBD2,CASSPRTRVGNEQFF
TRBV29-1,TRBJ2-3,-,CSTGDRADTQYF
TRBV6-4,TRBJ1-2,-,CASSDVAGANYGYTF
TRBV4-3,TRBJ2-7,TRBD2,CASSQTIAGGAHEQYF
TRBV7-2,TRBJ1-4,-,CASSPGVGANEKLFF
TRBV27,TRBJ1-2,-,CASSLTGRNYGYTF
TRBV9,TRBJ1-2,-,CASSRDSYGYTF
TRBV5-5,TRBJ2-1,TRBD2,CASSQGLAYNEQFF
TRBV9,TRBJ1-1,TRBD1,CASSVGQGSFTEAFF
TRBV19,TRBJ2-7,TRBD2,CASSPRLAGDYEQYF
TRBV25-1,TRBJ1-2,TRBD1,CASSERRDSPRPNVGYTF
TRBV18,TRBJ2-7,TRBD1,CASSPTGVGEQYF
TRBV2,TRBJ1-5,TRBD1,CASTRDRGHQPQHF
TRBV9,TRBJ2-1,-,CASTPAPTTGEQFF
TRBV14,TRBJ1-2,TRBD1,CASSPGGYGYTF
TRBV27,TRBJ2-3,TRBD2,CASSLVGGVTDTQYF
TRBV5-6,TRBJ1-3,-,CASSFAPASSGNTIYF
TRBV30,TRBJ1-1,TRBD1,CAWSVTGGLLTEAFF
TRBV9,TRBJ2-7,TRBD2,CASSVGTSGARKEQYF
TRBV27,TRBJ2-5,TRBD1,CASSPDRGGETQYF
TRBV7-2,TRBJ2-1,TRBD1,CASSLTGGSYNEQFF
TRBV5-4,TRBJ2-7,TRBD1,CASSWDRGQTYEQYF
TRBV7-7,-,TRBD1,CASSSTGGEQYF
TRBV4-3,TRBJ1-2,-,CASSQASFSVDGYTF
TRBV5-1,TRBJ2-7,TRBD2,CASSLGAGEPNEQYF
TRBV9,TRBJ2-2,TRBD2,CASSATSGTSGGDTGELFF
TRBV10-3,TRBJ2-7,TRBD2,CAIMAGGLEQYF
TRBV5-4,TRBJ2-3,TRBD2,CASSLSSGSVDTQYF
TRBV9,TRBJ1-6,-,CASSVGVFRGRSSPLHF
TRBV20-1,TRBJ1-1,-,CSAHTGTEAFF
TRBV7-8,TRBJ1-2,-,CASSPQANYGYTF
TRBV10-1,TRBJ2-7,TRBD1,CASSLQGVLFYEQYF
TRBV10-2,TRBJ2-3,-,CASSQIDTQYF
TRBV4-1,TRBJ1-2,TRBD1,CASSQPLQGNYGYTF
TRBV2,TRBJ2-5,TRBD2,CASSGPGGQETQYF
TRBV6-5,TRBJ2-5,TRBD2,CASSYSGGRGGTQYF
TRBV29-1,TRBJ1-1,-,CSAEGGVGEAFF
TRBV7-9,TRBJ2-1,-,CASSPTQSVNEQFF
TRBV6-1,TRBJ2-3,-,CAGCRQANTDTQYF
TRBV4-1,TRBJ2-1,-,CASSQDLSQGSYNEQFF
TRBV10-1,TRBJ1-1,-,CASRVDRNTEAFF
TRBV7-9,TRBJ2-1,-,CASSWTGGHEQFF